Detailed here is one T cell receptor (beta chain). This sample was included in a study of blood T cell repertoires in COVID-19. In the authors' workflow: Amplification from reference gene primers served as the basis for estimated nucleated cell counts. Sequencing was performed with immunoSEQ multiplex PCR; in TCRdb, only in-frame clones are kept and a portion is missing. V and J calls and clone size are given by that table; D and trimming were obtained from the DNA. In the table there are under 65,000 clones, around 89% of which are singletons. The specimen was peripheral blood. This TCR was sampled from a man aged 55-75 years with acute or convalescent COVID-19.

CDR3 in amino acids: CASRGAGGRYNEQFF. CDR3 nucleotide sequence: TGTGCCAGCAGGGGAGCGGGAGGGCGTTACAATGAGCAGTTCTTC. The V gene is TRBV3-1 (or the pseudogene TRBV3-2), the J gene TRBJ2-1, with TRBD2 matching over 10 bases. The V and J ends lost 6 bases and 4 bases, in that order; junction bases with no gene match: 6. This CDR3 has 15 amino acids. Germline V gene sequence: CDR1 LGHDT, CDR2 YNNKEL (reference sequence).